The 8 T cell receptor beta chains listed next were all sequenced from one sample in a study of blood T cell repertoires in COVID-19. Using immunoSEQ multiplex PCR, the repertoire was profiled, and TCRdb retains in-frame clones only, with some absent. The table includes approximately 260,000 clones, nearly 90% detected once. Sequenced material: peripheral blood. These receptors all stem from a middle-aged woman who had recovered from COVID-19.

The V gene is TRBV6-2 or TRBV6-3, the J gene TRBJ1-2; 10 nucleotides agree with TRBD1. The trim removed 2 bases at V and 1 base at J, leaving 4 bases unmatched. The germline V gene has CDR1 MNHEY and CDR2 SVGEGT. The CDR3 consists of 16 residues. CDR3 in amino acids: CASSYRGTGVNYGYTF. The DNA of the CDR3 is TGTGCCAGCAGTTACCGAGGGACAGGGGTTAACTATGGCTACACCTTC.

This chain connects TRBV29-1 to TRBJ1-2; TRBD1 matches 7 bases. Germline values: CDR1 SQVTM, CDR2 ANQGSEA. V lost 5 bases, J lost 1 base, and 4 bases stayed unmatched. CDR3 length equals 13 residues. The chain's CDR3 is CSVQDRLNYGYTF. The DNA of the CDR3 is TGCAGCGTTCAGGACAGGCTTAACTATGGCTACACCTTC.

The V gene is TRBV6-1, the J gene TRBJ1-1; D is unresolved. The germline V gene encodes CDR1 MNHNS and CDR2 SASEGT. Trimming pared 3 bases from V and 1 base from J, leaving 9 bases between. The CDR3 contains 14 residues. CDR3 in amino acids: CASSEPRRNTEAFF. CDR3 DNA: TGTGCCAGCAGTGAGCCACGGAGGAACACTGAAGCTTTCTTT.

The chain joins TRBV2 to TRBJ1-3; D is perhaps TRBD1 (5 bases). Between the trimmed V and J ends, which lost 6 bases and 4 bases, there was a span of 13 bases. From germline, CDR1 is SNHLY and CDR2 FYNNEI. The CDR3 is 14 residues long. CDR3 protein: CASRSGIVGNTIYF. CDR3 sequence (DNA): TGTGCCAGCAGGTCAGGGATAGTAGGAAACACCATATATTTT.

J is TRBJ2-1 and V is TRBV4-1, with D perhaps TRBD2 (6 bases). CDR1 is MGHRA and CDR2 is YSYEKL in the germline V gene. V was trimmed by 0 bases and J by 8 bases, leaving 11 bases between them. The CDR3 loop spans 14 amino acids. The CDR3 nucleotides read TGCGCCAGCAGCCAAGATTCACTAGCAGATGAGCAGTTCTTC. The encoded protein is CASSQDSLADEQFF.

This chain links TRBV6-5 with TRBJ2-5; 8 positions match TRBD2. Germline trimming cut 7 bases from V and 4 bases from J; bases unmatched to any gene: 11. CDR1 is MNHEY, CDR2 SVGAGI, per germline. The CDR3 totals 15 residues. CDR3 coding DNA: TGTGCCAGCACCTGGAGCGGGGGTGTTCCAGAGACCCAGTACTTC. Its translation is CASTWSGGVPETQYF.

This clone was detected a few times. The chain has TRBV7-9 and TRBJ1-1; D not resolved. The CDR3 is 13 residues long. Germline V gives CDR1 SEHNR, CDR2 FQNEAQ (reference sequence). Trimming stripped 5 bases from V and 9 bases from J, with 16 bases between. CDR3 sequence: CASSSWLNSKAFF. For the CDR3, the DNA is TGTGCCAGCAGCAGCTGGTTGAATAGTAAAGCTTTCTTT.

V usage is TRBV13 and J usage is TRBJ2-2, with 8 bases identical to TRBD1. Germline assignment: CDR1 PRHDT and CDR2 FYEKMQ (reference sequence). V lost 3 bases to trimming and J lost 5 bases; unmatched junction nucleotides: 5. CDR3 length: 15 residues. The CDR3 region is CASSFRDRYTGELFF. CDR3 nucleotides: TGTGCCAGCAGCTTCCGGGACAGGTATACCGGGGAGCTGTTTTTT. Supplemented by reference TRBV13 and TRBJ2-2, the full variable domain reads AAGVIQSPRHLIKEKRETATLKCYPIPRHDTVYWYQQGPGQDPQFLISFYEKMQSDKGSIPDRFSAQQFSDYHSELNMSSLELGDSALYFCASSFRDRYTGELFFGEGSRLTVL.